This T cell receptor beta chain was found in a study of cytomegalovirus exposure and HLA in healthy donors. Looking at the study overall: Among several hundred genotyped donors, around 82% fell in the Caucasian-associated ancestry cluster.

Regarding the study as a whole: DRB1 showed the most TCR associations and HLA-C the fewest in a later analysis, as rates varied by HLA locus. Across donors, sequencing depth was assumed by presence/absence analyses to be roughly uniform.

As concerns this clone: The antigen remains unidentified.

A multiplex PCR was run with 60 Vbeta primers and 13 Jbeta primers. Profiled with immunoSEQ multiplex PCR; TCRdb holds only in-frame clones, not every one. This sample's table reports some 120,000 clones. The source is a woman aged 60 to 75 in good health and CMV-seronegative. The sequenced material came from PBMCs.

The CDR3 is CASSEMGQGAFKTQYF. Here the CDR3 DNA reads TGTGCCAGCAGTGAAATGGGACAGGGGGCGTTCAAGACCCAGTACTTC. The chain carries TRBV6-1 and TRBJ2-5; 12 positions agree with TRBD1. The CDR3 has 16 amino acids. The germline gives CDR1 MNHNS, CDR2 SASEGT. The J segment lost 6 bases and the V segment lost 2 bases, leaving 7 bases of the junction unmatched.